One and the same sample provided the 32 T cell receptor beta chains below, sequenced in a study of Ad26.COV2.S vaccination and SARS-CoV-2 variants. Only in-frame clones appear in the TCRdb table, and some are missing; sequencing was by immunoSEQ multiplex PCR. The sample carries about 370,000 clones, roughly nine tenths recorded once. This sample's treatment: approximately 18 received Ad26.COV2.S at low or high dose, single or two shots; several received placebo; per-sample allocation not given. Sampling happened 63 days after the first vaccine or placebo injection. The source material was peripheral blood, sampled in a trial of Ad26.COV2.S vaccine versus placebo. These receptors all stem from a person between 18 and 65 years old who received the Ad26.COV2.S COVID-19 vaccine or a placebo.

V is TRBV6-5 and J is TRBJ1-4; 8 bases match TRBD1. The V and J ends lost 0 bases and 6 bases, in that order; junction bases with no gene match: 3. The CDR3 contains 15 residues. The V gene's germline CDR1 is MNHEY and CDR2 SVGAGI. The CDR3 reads CASSYSTGEYEKLFF. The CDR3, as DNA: TGTGCCAGCAGTTACTCGACAGGGGAGTATGAAAAACTGTTTTTT.

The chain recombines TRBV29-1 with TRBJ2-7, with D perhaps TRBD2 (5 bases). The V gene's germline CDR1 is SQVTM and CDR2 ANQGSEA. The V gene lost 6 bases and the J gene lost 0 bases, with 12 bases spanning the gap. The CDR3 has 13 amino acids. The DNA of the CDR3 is TGCAGCGTGTCGACTGGGAGCTCCTACGAGCAGTACTTC. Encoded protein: CSVSTGSSYEQYF.

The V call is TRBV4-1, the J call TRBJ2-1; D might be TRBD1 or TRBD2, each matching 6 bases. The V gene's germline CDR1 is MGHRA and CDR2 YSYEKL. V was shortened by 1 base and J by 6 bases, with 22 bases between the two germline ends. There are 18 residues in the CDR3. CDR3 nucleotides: TGCGCCAGCAGCCAAGGGAGTTTCGGGGGCTTCGGGACCAATGAGCAGTTCTTC. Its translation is CASSQGSFGGFGTNEQFF.

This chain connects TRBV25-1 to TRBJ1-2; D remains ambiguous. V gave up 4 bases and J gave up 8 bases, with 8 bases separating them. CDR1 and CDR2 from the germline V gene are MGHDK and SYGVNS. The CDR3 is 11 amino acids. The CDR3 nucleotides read TGTGCCAGCAGTGTCCTCGGGGGCTACACCTTC. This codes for CASSVLGGYTF.

The CDR3 sequence: CASSEGLGRWSPLHF. CDR3 DNA: TGTGCCAGCAGTGAAGGGCTGGGACGGTGGTCACCCCTCCACTTT. The genes are TRBV6-1 and TRBJ1-6; weak D call: TRBD1 (5 bases). CDR1 and CDR2 (germline): MNHNS, SASEGT. This CDR3 comprises 15 residues. With 1 base removed from V and 10 bases from J, the gap between germline ends came to 14 bases.

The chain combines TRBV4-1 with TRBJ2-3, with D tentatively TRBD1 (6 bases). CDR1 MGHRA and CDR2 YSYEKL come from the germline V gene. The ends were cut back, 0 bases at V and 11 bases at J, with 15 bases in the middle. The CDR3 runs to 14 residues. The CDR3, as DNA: TGCGCCAGCAGCCAAGAAGGTAGGGGGAGTAAGCAGTATTTT. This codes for CASSQEGRGSKQYF.

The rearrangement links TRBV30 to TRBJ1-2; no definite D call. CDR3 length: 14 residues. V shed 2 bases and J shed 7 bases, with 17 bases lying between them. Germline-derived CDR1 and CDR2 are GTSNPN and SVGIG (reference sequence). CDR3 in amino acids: CAWSPTTGSPGYTF. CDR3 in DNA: TGTGCCTGGAGTCCCACGACGGGGTCCCCTGGCTACACCTTC.

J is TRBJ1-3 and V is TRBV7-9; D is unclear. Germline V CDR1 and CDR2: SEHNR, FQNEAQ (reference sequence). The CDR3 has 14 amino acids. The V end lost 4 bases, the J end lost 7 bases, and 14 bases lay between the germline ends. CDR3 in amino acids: CASSSPGMSNTIYF. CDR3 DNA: TGTGCCAGCAGCTCCCCGGGCATGTCCAACACCATATATTTT.

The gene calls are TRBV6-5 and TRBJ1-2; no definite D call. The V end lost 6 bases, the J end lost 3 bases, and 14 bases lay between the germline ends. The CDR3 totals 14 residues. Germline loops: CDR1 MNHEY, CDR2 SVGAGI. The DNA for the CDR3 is TGTGCCAGCAGGTGGGATTCGAGGGACTATGGCTACACCTTC. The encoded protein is CASRWDSRDYGYTF.

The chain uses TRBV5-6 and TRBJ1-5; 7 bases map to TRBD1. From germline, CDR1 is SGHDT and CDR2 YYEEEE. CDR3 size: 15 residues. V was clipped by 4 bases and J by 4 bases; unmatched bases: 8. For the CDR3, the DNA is TGTGCCAGCAGCGAAGGGACAGTTCCTAATCAGCCCCAGCATTTT. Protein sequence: CASSEGTVPNQPQHF.

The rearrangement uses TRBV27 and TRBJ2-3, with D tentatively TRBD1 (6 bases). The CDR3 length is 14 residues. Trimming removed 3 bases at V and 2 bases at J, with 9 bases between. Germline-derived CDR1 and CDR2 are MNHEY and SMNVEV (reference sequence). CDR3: CASSFGQFTDTQYF. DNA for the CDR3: TGTGCCAGCAGTTTCGGACAGTTCACAGATACGCAGTATTTT.

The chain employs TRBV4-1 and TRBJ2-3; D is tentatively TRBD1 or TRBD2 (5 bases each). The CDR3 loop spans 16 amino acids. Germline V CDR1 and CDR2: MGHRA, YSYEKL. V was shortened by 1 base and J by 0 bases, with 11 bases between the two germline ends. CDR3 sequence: CASSQVYGTSTDTQYF. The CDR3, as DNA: TGCGCCAGCAGCCAAGTTTACGGGACCAGCACAGATACGCAGTATTTT.

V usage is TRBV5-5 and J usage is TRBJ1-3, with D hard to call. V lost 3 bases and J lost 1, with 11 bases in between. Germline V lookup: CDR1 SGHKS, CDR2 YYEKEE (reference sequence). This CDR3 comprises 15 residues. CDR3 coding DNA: TGTGCCAGCAGCTACGCCGAGGCGTCTGGAAACACCATATATTTT. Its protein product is CASSYAEASGNTIYF.

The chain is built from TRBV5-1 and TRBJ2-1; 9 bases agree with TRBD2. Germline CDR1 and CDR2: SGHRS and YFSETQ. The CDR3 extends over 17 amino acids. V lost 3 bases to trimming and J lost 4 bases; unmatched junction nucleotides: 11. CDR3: CASSSLPLAGEYNEQFF. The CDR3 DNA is TGCGCCAGCAGCTCCCTGCCTTTAGCGGGAGAGTACAATGAGCAGTTCTTC.

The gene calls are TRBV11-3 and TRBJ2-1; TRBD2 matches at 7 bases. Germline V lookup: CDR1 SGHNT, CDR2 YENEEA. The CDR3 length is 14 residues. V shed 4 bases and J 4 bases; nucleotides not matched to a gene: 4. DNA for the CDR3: TGTGCCAGCAGCTCCAGCGGGGTTTACAATGAGCAGTTCTTC. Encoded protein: CASSSSGVYNEQFF.

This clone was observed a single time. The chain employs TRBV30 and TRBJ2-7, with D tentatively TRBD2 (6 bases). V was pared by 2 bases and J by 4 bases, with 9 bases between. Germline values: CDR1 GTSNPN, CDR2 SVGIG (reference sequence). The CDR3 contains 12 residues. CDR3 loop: CAWSTGLYEQYF. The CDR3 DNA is TGTGCCTGGAGTACGGGACTTTACGAGCAGTACTTC.

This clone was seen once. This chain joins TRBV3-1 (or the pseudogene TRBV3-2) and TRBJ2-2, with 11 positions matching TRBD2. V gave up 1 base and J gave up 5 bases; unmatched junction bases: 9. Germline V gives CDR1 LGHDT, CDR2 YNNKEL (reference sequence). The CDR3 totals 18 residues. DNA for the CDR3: TGTGCCAGCAGCCAAGGACTCGCCGGGACTAGCGGAACCGGGGAGCTGTTTTTT. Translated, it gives CASSQGLAGTSGTGELFF.

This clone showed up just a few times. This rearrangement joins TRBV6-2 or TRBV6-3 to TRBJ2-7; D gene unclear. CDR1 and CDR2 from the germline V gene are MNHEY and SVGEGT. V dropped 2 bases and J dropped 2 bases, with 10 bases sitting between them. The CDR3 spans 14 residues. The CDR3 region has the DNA TGTGCCAGCAGTTACGGGTCCCCCACCTACGAGCAGTACTTC. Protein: CASSYGSPTYEQYF.

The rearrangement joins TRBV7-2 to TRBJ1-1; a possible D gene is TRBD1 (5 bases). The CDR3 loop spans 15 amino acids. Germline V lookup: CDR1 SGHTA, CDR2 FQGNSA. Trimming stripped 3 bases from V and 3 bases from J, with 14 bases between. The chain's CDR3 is CASSFTGRTDTEAFF. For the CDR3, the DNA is TGTGCCAGCAGCTTCACGGGACGAACGGACACTGAAGCTTTCTTT.

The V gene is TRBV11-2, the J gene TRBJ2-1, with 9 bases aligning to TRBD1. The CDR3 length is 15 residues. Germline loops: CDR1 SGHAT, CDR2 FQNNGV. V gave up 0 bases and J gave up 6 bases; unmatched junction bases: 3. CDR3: CASSLEGTGSNEQFF. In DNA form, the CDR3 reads TGTGCCAGCAGCTTAGAAGGGACAGGGAGCAATGAGCAGTTCTTC.

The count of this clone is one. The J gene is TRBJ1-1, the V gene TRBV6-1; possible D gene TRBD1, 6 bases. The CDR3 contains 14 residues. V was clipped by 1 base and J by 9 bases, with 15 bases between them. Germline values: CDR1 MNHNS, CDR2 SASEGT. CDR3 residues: CASSEGGTQRQAFF. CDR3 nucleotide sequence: TGTGCCAGCAGTGAAGGGGGGACACAGCGCCAAGCTTTCTTT.

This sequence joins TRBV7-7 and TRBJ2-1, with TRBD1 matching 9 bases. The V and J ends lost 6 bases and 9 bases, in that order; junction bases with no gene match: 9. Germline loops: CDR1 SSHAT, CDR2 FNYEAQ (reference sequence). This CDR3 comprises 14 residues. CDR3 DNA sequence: TGTGCCAGCAGAAGGGACAGGGATAATGGTGAGCAGTTCTTC. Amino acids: CASRRDRDNGEQFF.

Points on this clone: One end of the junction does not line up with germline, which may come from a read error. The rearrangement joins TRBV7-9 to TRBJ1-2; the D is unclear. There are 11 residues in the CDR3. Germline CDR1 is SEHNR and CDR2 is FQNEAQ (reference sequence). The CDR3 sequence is CASTEDPRGLF. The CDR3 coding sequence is TGTGCCAGCACCGAGGACCCCCGGGGTCTCTTC.

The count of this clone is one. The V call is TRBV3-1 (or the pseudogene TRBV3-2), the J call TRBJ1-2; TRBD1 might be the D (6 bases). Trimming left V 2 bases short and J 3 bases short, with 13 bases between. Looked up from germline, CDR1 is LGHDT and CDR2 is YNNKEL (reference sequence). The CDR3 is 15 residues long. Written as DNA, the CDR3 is TGTGCCAGCAGCCAAACTGGGGGGGGCGACTATGGCTACACCTTC. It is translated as CASSQTGGGDYGYTF.

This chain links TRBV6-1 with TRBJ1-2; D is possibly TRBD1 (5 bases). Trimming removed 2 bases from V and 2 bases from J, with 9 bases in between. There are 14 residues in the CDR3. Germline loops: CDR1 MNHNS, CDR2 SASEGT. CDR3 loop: CASSESGGNYGYTF. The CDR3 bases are TGTGCCAGCAGTGAAAGCGGGGGAAACTATGGCTACACCTTC.

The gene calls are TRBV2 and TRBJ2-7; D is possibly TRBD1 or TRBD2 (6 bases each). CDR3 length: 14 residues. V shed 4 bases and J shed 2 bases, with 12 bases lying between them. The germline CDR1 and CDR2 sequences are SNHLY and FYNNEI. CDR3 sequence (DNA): TGTGCCAGCAGTGTGGGGGGCAGTACCTACGAGCAGTACTTC. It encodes CASSVGGSTYEQYF.

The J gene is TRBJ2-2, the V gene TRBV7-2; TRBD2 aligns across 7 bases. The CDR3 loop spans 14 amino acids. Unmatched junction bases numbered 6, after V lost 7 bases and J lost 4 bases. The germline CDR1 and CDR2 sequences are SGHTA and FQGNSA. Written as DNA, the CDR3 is TGTGCCAGCACCCAGGGACTACCCACCGGGGAGCTGTTTTTT. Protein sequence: CASTQGLPTGELFF.

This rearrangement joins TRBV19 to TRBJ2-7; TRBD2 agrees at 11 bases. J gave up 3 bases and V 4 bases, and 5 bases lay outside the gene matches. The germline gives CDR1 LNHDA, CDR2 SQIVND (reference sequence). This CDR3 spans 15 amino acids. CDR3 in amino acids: CASSKEGLAVYEQYF. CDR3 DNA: TGTGCCAGTAGTAAAGAGGGACTAGCGGTCTACGAGCAGTACTTC.

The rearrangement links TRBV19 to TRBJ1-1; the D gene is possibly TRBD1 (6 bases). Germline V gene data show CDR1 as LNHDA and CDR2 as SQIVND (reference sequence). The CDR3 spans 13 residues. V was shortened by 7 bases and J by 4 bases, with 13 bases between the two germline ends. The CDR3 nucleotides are TGTGCCAGTAAGTCGACAGGTAGCACTGAAGCTTTCTTT. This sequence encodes CASKSTGSTEAFF.

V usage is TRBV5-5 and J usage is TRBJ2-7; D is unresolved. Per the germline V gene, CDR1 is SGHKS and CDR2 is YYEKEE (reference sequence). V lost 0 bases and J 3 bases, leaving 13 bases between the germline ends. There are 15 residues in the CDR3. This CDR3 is CASSLVPGSGYEQYF. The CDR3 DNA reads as TGTGCCAGCAGCTTGGTTCCGGGCTCTGGCTACGAGCAGTACTTC.

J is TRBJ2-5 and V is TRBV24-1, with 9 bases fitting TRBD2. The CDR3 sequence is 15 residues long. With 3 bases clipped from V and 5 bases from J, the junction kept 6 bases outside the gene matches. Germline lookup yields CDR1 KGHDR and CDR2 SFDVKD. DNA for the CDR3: TGTGCCACCAGTGATCCTCAGGCGGGGGGGGAGACCCAGTACTTC. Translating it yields CATSDPQAGGETQYF.

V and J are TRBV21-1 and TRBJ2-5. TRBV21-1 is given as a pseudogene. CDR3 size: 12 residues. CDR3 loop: CASGGGRETQYF. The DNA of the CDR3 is TGTGCCAGCGGAGGGGGGCGGGAGACCCAGTACTTC.